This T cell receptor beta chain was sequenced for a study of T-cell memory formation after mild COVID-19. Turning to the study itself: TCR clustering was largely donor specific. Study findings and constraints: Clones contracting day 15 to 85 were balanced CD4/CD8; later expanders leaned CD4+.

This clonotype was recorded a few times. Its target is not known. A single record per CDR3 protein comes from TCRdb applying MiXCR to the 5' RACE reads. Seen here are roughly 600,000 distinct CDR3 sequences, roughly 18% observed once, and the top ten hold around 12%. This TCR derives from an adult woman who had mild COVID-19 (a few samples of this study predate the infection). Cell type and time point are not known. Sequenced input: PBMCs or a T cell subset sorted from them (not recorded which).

CDR3 DNA sequence: TGTGCCAGCAGCGTAGCGTCGGGGGGCAGTAATTCACCCCTCCACTTT. This codes for CASSVASGGSNSPLHF. The gene calls are TRBV9 and TRBJ1-6; a possible D gene is TRBD1 (6 bases). The CDR3 contains 16 residues. The germline V and J ends were trimmed by 0 bases and 6 bases, with 13 bases remaining between them. Germline CDR1 SGDLS, CDR2 YYNGEE.